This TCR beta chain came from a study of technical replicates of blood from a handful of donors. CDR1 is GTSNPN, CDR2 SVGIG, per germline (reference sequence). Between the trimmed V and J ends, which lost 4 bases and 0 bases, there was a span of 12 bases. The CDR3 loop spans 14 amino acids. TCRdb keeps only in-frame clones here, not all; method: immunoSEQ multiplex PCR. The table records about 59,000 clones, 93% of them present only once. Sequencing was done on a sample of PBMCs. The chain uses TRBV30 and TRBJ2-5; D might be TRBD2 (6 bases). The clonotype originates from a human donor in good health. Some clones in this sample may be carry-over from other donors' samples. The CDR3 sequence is CAWNQRGYQETQYF. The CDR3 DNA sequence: TGTGCCTGGAACCAACGGGGGTACCAAGAGACCCAGTACTTC.